The text below deals with one T cell receptor (beta chain). Antigen unknown. The data were obtained in a study of identical twins. Unique molecular identifiers were present on the cDNA, which also gained a universal primer site by template switching. TCRdb called the 5' RACE reads again in MiXCR, with one record for every CDR3 protein. The sample has some 900,000 distinct CDR3 sequences; 10% to 15% are singletons. Study results and caveats: Fewer insertions were carried by abundant cord blood beta clonotypes, but none was seen in memory repertoires. The models systematically underestimated how much out-of-frame TCR alpha was shared in monozygotic twins.

Another study also made use of these data, one on yellow fever vaccine responses in identical twins.

The clonotype was recovered from a woman younger than 35 in good health. Sequenced material: PBMCs.

This chain's CDR3 is CASSSILAGVTDTQYF. The CDR3 DNA reads as TGTGCCAGCAGCTCAATACTAGCGGGGGTAACGGATACGCAGTATTTT. The chain uses TRBV7-9 and TRBJ2-3; 11 bases align to TRBD2. CDR1 is SEHNR, CDR2 FQNEAQ, per germline (reference sequence). The CDR3 sequence is 16 residues long. J was trimmed by 6 bases and V by 4 bases; bases with no gene match: 9. Full variable domain (missing parts from reference TRBV7-9 and TRBJ2-3): DTGVSQNPRHKITKRGQNVTFRCDPISEHNRLYWYRQTLGQGPEFLTYFQNEAQLEKSRLLSDRFSAERPKGSFSTLEIQRTEQGDSAMYLCASSSILAGVTDTQYFGPGTRLTVL.